This T cell receptor (beta chain) was sequenced for a study of early T cells in non-severe SARS-CoV-2 infection. The V and J ends lost 4 bases and 6 bases respectively, with 9 bases between them. This CDR3 spans 13 amino acids. Germline values: CDR1 MNHEY, CDR2 SVGEGT. Researchers attached unique molecular identifiers to individual cDNA molecules. TCRdb used MiXCR to reprocess the 5' RACE reads, holding one entry per CDR3 protein. This sample has some 64,000 distinct CDR3 sequences, with approximately 9.2% found just once. Sequencing used whole blood, obtained at baseline. The TCR was taken from an adult who was a healthcare worker with PCR-confirmed SARS-CoV-2 infection or an uninfected control (not recorded which). The rearrangement joins TRBV6-2 or TRBV6-3 to TRBJ2-2, with D possibly matching TRBD2 (5 bases). DNA for the CDR3: TGTGCCAGCAGTTGGAGCGGACCCGGGGAGCTGTTTTTT. Residues: CASSWSGPGELFF.